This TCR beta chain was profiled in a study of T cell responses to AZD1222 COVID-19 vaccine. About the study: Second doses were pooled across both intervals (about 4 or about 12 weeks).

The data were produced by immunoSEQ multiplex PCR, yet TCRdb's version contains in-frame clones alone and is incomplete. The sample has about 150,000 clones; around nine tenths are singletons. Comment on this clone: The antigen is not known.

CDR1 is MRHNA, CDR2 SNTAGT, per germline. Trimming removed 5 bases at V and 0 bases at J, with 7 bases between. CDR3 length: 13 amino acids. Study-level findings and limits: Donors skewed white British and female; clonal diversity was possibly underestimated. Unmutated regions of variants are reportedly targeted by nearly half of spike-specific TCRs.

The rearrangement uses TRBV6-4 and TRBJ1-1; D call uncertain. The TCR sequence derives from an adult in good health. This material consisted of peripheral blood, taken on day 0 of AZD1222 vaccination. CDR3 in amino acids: CASSRTMNTEAFF. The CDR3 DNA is TGTGCCAGCAGTCGCACCATGAACACTGAAGCTTTCTTT.